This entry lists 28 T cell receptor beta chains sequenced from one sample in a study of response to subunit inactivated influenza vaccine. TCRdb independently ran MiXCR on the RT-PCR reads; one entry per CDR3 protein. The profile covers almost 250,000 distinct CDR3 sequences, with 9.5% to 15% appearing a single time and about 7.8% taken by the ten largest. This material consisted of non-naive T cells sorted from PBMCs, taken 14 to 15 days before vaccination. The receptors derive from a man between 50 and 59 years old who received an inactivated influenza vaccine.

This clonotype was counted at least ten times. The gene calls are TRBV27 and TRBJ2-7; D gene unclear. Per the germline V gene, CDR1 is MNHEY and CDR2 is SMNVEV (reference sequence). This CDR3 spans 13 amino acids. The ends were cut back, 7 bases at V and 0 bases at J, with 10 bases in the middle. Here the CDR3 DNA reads TGTGCCAGCAAGCGCAGGTCCTCCTACGAGCAGTACTTC. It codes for CASKRRSSYEQYF.

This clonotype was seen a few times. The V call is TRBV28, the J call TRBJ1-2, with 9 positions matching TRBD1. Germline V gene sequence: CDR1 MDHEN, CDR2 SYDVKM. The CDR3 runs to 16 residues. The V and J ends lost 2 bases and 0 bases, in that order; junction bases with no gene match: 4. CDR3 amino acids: CASSLGGQGSNYGYTF. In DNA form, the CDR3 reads TGTGCCAGCAGTTTAGGGGGACAGGGATCTAACTATGGCTACACCTTC.

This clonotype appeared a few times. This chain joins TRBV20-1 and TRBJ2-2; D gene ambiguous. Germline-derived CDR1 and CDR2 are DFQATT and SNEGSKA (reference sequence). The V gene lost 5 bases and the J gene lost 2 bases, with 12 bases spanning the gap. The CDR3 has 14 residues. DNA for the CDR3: TGCAGTGCTCTCCGGTCCCCCAACACCGGGGAGCTGTTTTTT. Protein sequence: CSALRSPNTGELFF.

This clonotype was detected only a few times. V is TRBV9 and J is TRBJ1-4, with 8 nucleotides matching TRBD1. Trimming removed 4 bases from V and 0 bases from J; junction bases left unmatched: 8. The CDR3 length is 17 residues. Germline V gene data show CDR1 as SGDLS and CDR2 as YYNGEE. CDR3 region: CASSPRDRRTTNEKLFF. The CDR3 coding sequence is TGTGCCAGCAGCCCACGGGACAGGAGGACAACTAATGAAAAACTGTTTTTT.

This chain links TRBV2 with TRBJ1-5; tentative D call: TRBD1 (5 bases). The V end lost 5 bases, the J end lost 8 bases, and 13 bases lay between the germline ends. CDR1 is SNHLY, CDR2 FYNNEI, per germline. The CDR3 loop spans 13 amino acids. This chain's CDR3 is CASSLRRGEPQHF. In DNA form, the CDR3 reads TGTGCCAGCAGTTTAAGGCGGGGGGAGCCCCAGCATTTT.

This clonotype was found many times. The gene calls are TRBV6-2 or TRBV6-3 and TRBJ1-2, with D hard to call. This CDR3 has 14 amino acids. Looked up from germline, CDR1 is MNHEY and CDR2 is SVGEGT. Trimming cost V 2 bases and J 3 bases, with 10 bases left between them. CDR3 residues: CASSYATFDYGYTF. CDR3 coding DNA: TGTGCCAGCAGTTACGCGACCTTTGACTATGGCTACACCTTC.

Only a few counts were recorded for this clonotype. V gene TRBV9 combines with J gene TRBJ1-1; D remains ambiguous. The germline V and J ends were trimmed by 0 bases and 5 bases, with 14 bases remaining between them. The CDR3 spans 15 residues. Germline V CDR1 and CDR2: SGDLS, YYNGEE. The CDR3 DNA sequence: TGTGCCAGCAGCGTAGCGGGAGGGAGAGGGACTGAAGCTTTCTTT. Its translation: CASSVAGGRGTEAFF.

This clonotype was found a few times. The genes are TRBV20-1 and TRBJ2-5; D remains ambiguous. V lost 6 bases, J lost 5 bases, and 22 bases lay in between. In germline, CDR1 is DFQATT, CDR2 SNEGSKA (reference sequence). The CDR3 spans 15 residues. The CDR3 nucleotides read TGCAGTGCCACCGGTGGCTTTGGGGTTGGGGAGACCCAGTACTTC. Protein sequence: CSATGGFGVGETQYF.

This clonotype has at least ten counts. The CDR3 sequence: CASSLRRGPTDTQYF. Written as DNA, the CDR3 is TGTGCCAGCAGTTTGAGGCGGGGGCCCACAGATACGCAGTATTTT. The J gene is TRBJ2-3, the V gene TRBV12-3 or TRBV12-4, with a weak D call TRBD2 (7 bases). The CDR3 is made up of 15 amino acids. V gave up 3 bases and J gave up 2 bases, with 12 bases separating them.

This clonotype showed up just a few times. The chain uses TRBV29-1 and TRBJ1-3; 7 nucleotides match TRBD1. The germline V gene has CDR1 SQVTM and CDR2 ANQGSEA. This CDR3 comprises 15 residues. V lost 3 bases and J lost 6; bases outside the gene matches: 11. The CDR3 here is CSVDVDRDRPNTIYF. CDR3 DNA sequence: TGCAGCGTTGACGTTGACCGGGACAGACCAAACACCATATATTTT.

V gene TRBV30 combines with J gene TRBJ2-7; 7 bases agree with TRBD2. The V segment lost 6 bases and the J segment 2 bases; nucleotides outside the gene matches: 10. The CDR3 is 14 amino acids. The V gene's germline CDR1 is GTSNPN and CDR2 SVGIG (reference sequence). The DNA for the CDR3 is TGTGCCTGCCACCTGGGGGGGAGGGCCTACGAGCAGTACTTC. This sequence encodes CACHLGGRAYEQYF. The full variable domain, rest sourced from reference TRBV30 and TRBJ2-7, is SQTIHQWPATLVQPVGSPLSLECTVEGTSNPNLYWYRQAAGRGLQLLFYSVGIGQISSEVPQNLSASRPQDRQFILSSKKLLLSDSGFYLCACHLGGRAYEQYFGPGTRLTVT.

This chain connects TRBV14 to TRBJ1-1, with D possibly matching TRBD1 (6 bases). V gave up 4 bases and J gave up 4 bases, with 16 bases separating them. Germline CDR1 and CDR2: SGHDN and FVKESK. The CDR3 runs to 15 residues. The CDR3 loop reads CASSPYGGRITEAFF. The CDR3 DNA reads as TGTGCCAGCAGCCCCTACGGGGGGCGGATCACTGAAGCTTTCTTT.

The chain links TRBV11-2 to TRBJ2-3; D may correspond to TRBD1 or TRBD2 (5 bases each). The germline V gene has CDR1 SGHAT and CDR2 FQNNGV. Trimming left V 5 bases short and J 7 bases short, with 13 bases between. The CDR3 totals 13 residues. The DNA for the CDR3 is TGTGCCAGCAGCCGGGACCAGCGCTATACGCAGTATTTT. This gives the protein CASSRDQRYTQYF. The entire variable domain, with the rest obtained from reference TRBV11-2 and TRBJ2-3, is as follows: EAGVAQSPRYKIIEKRQSVAFWCNPISGHATLYWYQQILGQGPKLLIQFQNNGVVDDSQLPKDRFSAERLKGVDSTLKIQPAKLEDSAVYLCASSRDQRYTQYFGPGTRLTVL.

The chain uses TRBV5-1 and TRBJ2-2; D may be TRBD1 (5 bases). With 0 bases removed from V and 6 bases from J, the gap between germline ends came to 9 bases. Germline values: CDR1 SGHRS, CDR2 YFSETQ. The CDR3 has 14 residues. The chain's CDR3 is CASSLGGSPGELFF. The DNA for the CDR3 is TGCGCCAGCAGCTTGGGGGGCAGTCCCGGGGAGCTGTTTTTT.

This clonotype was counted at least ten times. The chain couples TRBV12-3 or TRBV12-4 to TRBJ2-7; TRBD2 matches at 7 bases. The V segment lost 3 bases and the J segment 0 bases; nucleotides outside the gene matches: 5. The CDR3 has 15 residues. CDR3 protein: CASSFSSSGSYEQYF. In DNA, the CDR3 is TGTGCCAGCAGTTTTAGTTCTAGCGGCTCCTACGAGCAGTACTTC.

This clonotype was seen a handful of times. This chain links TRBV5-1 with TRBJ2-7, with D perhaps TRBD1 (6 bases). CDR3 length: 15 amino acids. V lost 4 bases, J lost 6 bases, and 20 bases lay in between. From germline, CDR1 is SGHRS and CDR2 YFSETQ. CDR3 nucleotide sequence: TGCGCCAGCAGCAACTTTCTCTCGTCAGGGGTCGAGCAGTACTTC. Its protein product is CASSNFLSSGVEQYF.

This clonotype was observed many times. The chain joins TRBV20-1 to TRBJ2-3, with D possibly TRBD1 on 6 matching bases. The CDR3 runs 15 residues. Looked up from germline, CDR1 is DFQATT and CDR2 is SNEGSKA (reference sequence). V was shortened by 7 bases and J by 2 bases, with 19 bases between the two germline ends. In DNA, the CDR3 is TGCAGTGGAACGAGGACAGAAGCCTCCACAGATACGCAGTATTTT. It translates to CSGTRTEASTDTQYF.

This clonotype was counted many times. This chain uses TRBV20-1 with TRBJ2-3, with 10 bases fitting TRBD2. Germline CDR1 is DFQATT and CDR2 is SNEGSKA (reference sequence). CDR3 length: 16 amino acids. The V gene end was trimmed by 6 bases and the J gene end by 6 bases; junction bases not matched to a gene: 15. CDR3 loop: CSARGGLAGAGDTQYF. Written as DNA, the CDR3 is TGCAGTGCCAGGGGAGGGCTAGCGGGAGCCGGGGATACGCAGTATTTT.

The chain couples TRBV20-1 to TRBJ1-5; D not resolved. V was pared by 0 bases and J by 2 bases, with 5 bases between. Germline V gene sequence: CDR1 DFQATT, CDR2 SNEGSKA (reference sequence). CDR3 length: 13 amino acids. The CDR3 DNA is TGCAGTGCTAGAGATTGGGGCAATCAGCCCCAGCATTTT. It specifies CSARDWGNQPQHF.

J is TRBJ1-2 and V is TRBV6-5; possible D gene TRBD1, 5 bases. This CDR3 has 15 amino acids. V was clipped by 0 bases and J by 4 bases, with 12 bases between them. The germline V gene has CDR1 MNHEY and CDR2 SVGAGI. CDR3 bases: TGTGCCAGCAGTTACTCGCGCGTGGGGGGCTATGGCTACACCTTC. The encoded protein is CASSYSRVGGYGYTF.

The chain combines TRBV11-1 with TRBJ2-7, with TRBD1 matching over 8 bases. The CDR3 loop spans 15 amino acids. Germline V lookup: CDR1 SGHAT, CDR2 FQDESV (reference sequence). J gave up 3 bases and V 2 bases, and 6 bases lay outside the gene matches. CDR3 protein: CASSLIWTGSYEQYF. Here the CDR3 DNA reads TGTGCCAGCAGCTTAATCTGGACAGGGAGCTACGAGCAGTACTTC. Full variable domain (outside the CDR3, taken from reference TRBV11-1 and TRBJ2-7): EAEVAQSPRYKITEKSQAVAFWCDPISGHATLYWYRQILGQGPELLVQFQDESVVDDSQLPKDRFSAERLKGVDSTLKIQPAELGDSAMYLCASSLIWTGSYEQYFGPGTRLTVT.

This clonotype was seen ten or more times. The CDR3 coding sequence is TGTGCCAGCGTCAGGACTGGGCACGAGCAGTACTTC. It yields the protein CASVRTGHEQYF. This chain links TRBV2 with TRBJ2-7; possible D gene TRBD2, 5 bases. The CDR3 has 12 amino acids. Germline V gene lookup returns CDR1 SNHLY and CDR2 FYNNEI. V was shortened by 8 bases and J by 5 bases, with 13 bases between the two germline ends.

The CDR3 loop is CSARSGTHNTEAFF. The CDR3 region has the DNA TGCAGTGCTAGATCTGGGACTCACAACACTGAAGCTTTCTTT. The rearrangement joins TRBV20-1 to TRBJ1-1, with D maybe TRBD1 (5 bases). The CDR3 sequence is 14 residues long. The germline V and J ends were trimmed by 2 bases and 2 bases, with 12 bases remaining between them. Per the germline V gene, CDR1 is DFQATT and CDR2 is SNEGSKA (reference sequence).

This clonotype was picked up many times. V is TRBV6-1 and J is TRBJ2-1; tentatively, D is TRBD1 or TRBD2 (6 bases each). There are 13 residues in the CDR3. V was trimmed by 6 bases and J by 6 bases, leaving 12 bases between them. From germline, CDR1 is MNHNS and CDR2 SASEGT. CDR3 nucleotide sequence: TGTGCCAGCAGGATCCCGGGGGCCAATGAGCAGTTCTTC. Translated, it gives CASRIPGANEQFF.

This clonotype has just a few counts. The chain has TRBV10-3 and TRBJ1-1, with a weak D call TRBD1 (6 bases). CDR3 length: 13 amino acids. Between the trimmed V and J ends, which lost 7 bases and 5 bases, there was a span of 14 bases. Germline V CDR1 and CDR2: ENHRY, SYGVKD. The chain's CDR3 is CAINEQGRTEAFF. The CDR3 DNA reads TGTGCCATCAACGAACAGGGCCGGACTGAAGCTTTCTTT.

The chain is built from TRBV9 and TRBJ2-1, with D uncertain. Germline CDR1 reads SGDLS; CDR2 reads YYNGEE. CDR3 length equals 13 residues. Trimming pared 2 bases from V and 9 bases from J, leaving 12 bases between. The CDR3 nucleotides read TGTGCCAGCAGCGTCTCCGTTTCAGTTGAGCAGTTCTTC. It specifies CASSVSVSVEQFF.

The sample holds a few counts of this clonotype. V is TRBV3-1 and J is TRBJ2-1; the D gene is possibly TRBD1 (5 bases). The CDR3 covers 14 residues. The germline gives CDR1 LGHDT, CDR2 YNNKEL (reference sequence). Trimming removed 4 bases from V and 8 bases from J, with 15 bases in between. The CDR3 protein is CASSRHGASDEQFF. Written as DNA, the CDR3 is TGTGCCAGCAGCCGGCATGGGGCTAGTGATGAGCAGTTCTTC.

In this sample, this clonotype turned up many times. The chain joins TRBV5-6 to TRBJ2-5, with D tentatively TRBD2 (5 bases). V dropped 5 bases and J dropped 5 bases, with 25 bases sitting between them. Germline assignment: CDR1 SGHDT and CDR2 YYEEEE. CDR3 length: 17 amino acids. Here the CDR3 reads CASRTYPQADRGETQYF. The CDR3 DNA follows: TGTGCCAGCAGGACCTATCCCCAGGCAGACCGAGGGGAGACCCAGTACTTC.